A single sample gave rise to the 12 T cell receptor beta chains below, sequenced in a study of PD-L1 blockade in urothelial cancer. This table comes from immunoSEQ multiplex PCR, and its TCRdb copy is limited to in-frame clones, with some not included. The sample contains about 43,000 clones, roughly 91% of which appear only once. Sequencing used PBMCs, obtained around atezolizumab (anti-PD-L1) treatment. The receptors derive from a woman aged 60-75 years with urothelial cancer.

This chain's CDR3 is CASTDRGTLLYSGNTIYF. DNA for the CDR3: TGTGCCAGCACGGACAGGGGGACACTTCTTTACTCTGGAAACACCATATATTTT. The chain uses TRBV2 and TRBJ1-3; 10 bases fit TRBD1. With 7 bases clipped from V and 0 bases from J, the junction kept 12 bases outside the gene matches. Germline CDR1 SNHLY, CDR2 FYNNEI. This CDR3 is 18 amino acids long.

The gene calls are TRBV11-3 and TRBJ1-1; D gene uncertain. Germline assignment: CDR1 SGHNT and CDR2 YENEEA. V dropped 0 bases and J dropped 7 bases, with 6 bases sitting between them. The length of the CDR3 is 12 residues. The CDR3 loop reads CASSLDRGEAFF. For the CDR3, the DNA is TGTGCCAGCAGCTTAGATCGGGGTGAAGCTTTCTTT.

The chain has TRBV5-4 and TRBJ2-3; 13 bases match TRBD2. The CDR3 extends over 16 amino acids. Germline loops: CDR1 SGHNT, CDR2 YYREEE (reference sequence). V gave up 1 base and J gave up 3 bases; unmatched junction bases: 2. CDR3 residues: CASSLRTSGGTDTQYF. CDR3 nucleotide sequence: TGTGCCAGCAGCTTGCGGACTAGCGGGGGAACAGATACGCAGTATTTT.

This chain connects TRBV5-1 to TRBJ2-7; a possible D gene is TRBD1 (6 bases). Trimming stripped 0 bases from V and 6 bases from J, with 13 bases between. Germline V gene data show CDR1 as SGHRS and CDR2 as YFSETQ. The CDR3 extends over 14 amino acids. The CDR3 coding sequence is TGCGCCAGCAGCTTGGAAGGGGGAATGGGCGAGCAGTACTTC. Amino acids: CASSLEGGMGEQYF.

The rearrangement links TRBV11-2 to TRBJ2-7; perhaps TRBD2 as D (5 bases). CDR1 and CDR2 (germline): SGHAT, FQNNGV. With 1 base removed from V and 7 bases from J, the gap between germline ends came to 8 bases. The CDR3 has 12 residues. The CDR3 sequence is CASSLVSGEQYF. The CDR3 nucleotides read TGTGCCAGCAGCTTAGTATCGGGAGAGCAGTACTTC.

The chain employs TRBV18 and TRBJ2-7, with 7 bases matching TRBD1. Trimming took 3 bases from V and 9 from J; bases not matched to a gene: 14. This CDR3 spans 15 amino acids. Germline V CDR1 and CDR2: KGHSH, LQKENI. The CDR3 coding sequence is TGTGCCAGCTCACCGGCCAGGGGGTATCCCTTTGGGCAGTACTTC. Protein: CASSPARGYPFGQYF. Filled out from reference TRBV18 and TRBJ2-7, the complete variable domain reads NAGVMQNPRHLVRRRGQEARLRCSPMKGHSHVYWYRQLPEEGLKFMVYLQKENIIDESGMPKERFSAEFPKEGPSILRIQQVVRGDSAAYFCASSPARGYPFGQYFGPGTRLTVT.

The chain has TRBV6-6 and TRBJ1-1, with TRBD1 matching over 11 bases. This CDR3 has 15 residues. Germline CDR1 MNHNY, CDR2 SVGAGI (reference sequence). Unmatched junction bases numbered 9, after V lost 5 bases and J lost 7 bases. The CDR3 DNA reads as TGTGCCAGCAGTACCCTCGGGACAGGGGGTCATGAAGCTTTCTTT. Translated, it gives CASSTLGTGGHEAFF.

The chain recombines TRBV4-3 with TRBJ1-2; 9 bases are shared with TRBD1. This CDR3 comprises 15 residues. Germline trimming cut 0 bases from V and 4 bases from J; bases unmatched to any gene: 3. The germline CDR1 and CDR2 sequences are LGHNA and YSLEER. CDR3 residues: CASSQDETGGYGYTF. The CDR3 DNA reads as TGCGCCAGCAGCCAAGATGAGACAGGGGGCTATGGCTACACCTTC.

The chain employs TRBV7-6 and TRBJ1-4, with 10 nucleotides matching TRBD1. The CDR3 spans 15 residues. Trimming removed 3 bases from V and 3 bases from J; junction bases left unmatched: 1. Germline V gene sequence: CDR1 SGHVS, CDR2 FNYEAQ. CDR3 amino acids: CASSLGTGANEKLFF. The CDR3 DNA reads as TGTGCCAGCAGCTTGGGGACAGGGGCTAATGAAAAACTGTTTTTT.

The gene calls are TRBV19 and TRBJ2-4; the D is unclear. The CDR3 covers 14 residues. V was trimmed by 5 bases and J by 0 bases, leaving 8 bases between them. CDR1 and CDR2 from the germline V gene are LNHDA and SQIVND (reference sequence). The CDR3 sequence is CASSYAAAKNIQYF. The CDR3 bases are TGTGCCAGTAGTTACGCGGCAGCCAAAAACATTCAGTACTTC.

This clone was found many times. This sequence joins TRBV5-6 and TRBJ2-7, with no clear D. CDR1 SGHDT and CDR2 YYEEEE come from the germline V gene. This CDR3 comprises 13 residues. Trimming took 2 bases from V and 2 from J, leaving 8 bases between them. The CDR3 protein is CASSFLTAYEQYF. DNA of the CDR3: TGTGCCAGCAGCTTCCTGACTGCCTACGAGCAGTACTTC.

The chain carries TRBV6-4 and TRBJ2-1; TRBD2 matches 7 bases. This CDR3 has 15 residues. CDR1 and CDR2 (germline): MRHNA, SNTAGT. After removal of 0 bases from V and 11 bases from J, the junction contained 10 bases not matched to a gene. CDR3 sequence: CASSDSPSGGSKQFF. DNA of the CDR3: TGTGCCAGCAGTGACTCGCCTAGCGGCGGGTCAAAGCAGTTCTTC.